This T cell receptor beta chain was captured by sequencing in a study of read filtering for tumor transcriptome and immune sequencing. From around 440 ng of RNA, a library with molecular barcoded alpha/delta and beta/gamma adaptors was made. TCRdb recomputed calls from the reads with MiXCR, one row per CDR3 protein. This repertoire shows about 58,000 distinct CDR3 sequences, roughly an eighth found once; its top ten account for around 16%. This clonotype showed up just once. Source material: a population of CD138-negative cells sorted from bone marrow. The sequence came from a donor at least 40 years old with multiple myeloma.

The CDR3: CASSATGVYVQFF. The CDR3 DNA sequence: TGTGCCAGCAGCGCTACAGGGGTGTATGTGCAGTTCTTC. The gene calls are TRBV9 and TRBJ2-1; 7 bases line up with TRBD1. CDR1 is SGDLS, CDR2 YYNGEE, per germline. The junction had 9 bases not matched to a gene; V was cut back by 3 bases and J by 12 bases. The CDR3 spans 13 residues.